This TCR beta chain stems from a study of blood T cell repertoires in COVID-19. This CDR3 has 11 amino acids. The V gene end was trimmed by 11 bases and the J gene end by 2 bases; junction bases not matched to a gene: 2. Germline CDR1 SNHLY, CDR2 FYNNEI. TCRdb keeps only in-frame clones here, not all; method: immunoSEQ multiplex PCR. Found here are 200,000 to 300,000 clones, about 83% of them singletons; the top ten hold more than 5.5%. The rearrangement joins TRBV2 to TRBJ2-5; TRBD1 matches at 7 bases. The receptor was isolated from a human donor in a cohort sampled during active COVID-19. Material: peripheral blood. The CDR3 nucleotides read TGTGCCTCACAGGGGCAAGAGACCCAGTACTTC. Translation gives CASQGQETQYF.